This T cell receptor beta chain was documented in a study of cytomegalovirus exposure and HLA in healthy donors. Trimming removed 11 bases from V and 3 bases from J, with 16 bases in between. There are 13 residues in the CDR3. Germline V gene data show CDR1 as MNHNS and CDR2 as SASEGT. The PCR had 60 Vbeta and 13 Jbeta primers. Sequenced by immunoSEQ multiplex PCR; TCRdb stores in-frame clones only, minus some. The sample has over 80,000 clones; approximately 71% are singletons. The V gene is TRBV6-1, the J gene TRBJ1-1, with D tentatively TRBD1 (6 bases). The sequencing sample was made of PBMCs. The receptor comes from a young woman in good health and CMV-seropositive. The CDR3 DNA reads as TGTGCCGATCTGGGGAGGGGGGACACTGAAGCTTTCTTT. Encoded protein: CADLGRGDTEAFF.